This T cell receptor (beta chain) was sequenced for a study of shared clonotypes between healthy human individuals. The study, taken as a whole, reports: For naive CD4 cells, around 5.1% of clonotypes were shared across a few donors.

Genomic DNA from each subset was divided evenly over several immunoSEQ plates. Generated by immunoSEQ multiplex PCR, the TCRdb table keeps only in-frame clones and is missing some. The repertoire holds approximately 1,000,000 clones, with 60% to 85% as singletons. This clone was seen once. The antigen is unknown. The CDR3 has 14 amino acids. V lost 6 bases to trimming and J lost 3 bases; unmatched junction nucleotides: 9. The germline gives CDR1 SGDLS, CDR2 YYNGEE. V is TRBV9 and J is TRBJ2-7, with 7 bases fitting TRBD2. The sequence was collected from a man aged 18-30 years in good health. Some clones in this sample may be carry-over from other donors' samples. The sequenced sample consisted of memory CD4+ T cells from PBMCs. Noted subset: CD45RA-negative fraction. CDR3: CASTPQSGGYEQYF. The CDR3 DNA sequence: TGTGCCAGCACCCCTCAATCGGGGGGCTACGAGCAGTACTTC. Full variable domain (rest looked up from reference TRBV9 and TRBJ2-7): DSGVTQTPKHLITATGQRVTLRCSPRSGDLSVYWYQQSLDQGLQFLIQYYNGEERAKGNILERFSAQQFPDLHSELNLSSLELGDSALYFCASTPQSGGYEQYFGPGTRLTVT.